This T cell receptor beta chain was recovered during a study of beta chain features in type 1 diabetes. Study observations and caveats: Moderately but significantly shorter TCRB CDR3s were found in Type 1 diabetes patients in all four CD4+ subsets.

Investigators reverse transcribed all isolated RNA, so they sequenced expressed TCRB transcripts. Naive, central memory and regulatory T cell samples came to a mean of approximately 3.57 million reads. The data were produced by immunoSEQ multiplex PCR, yet TCRdb's version contains in-frame clones alone and is incomplete. The repertoire includes about 370,000 clones, around 9.6% of them detected once, and approximately 0.6% sits in the top ten. In this sample, this clone turned up a few times. Its antigen is currently unknown. Per germline, CDR1 MGHRA and CDR2 YSYEKL. V trimming: 4 bases; J trimming: 7 bases; junction bases outside the gene matches: 7. This CDR3 has 15 amino acids.

The sequencing input was central memory CD4+ T cells from blood. This clonotype originated in a man aged 25-40 years with type 1 diabetes. V usage is TRBV4-1 and J usage is TRBJ2-1, with 10 bases that match TRBD1. This chain's CDR3 is CASSLQGQGWNEQFF. DNA for the CDR3: TGCGCCAGCAGCCTCCAGGGACAGGGGTGGAATGAGCAGTTCTTC.